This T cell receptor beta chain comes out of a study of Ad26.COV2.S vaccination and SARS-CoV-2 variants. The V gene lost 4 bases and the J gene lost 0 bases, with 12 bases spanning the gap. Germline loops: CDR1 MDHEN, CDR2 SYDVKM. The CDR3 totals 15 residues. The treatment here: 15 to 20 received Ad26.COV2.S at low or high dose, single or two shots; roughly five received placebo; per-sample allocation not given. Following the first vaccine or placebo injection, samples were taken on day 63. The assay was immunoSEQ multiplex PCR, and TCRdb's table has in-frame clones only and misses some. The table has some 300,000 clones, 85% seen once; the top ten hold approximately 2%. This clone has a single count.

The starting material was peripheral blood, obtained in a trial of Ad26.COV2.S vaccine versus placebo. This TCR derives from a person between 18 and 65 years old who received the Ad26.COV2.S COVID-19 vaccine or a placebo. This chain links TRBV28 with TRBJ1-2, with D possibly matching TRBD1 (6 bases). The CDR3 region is CASSYGGAPNYGYTF. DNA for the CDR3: TGTGCCAGCAGTTACGGGGGGGCCCCTAACTATGGCTACACCTTC.